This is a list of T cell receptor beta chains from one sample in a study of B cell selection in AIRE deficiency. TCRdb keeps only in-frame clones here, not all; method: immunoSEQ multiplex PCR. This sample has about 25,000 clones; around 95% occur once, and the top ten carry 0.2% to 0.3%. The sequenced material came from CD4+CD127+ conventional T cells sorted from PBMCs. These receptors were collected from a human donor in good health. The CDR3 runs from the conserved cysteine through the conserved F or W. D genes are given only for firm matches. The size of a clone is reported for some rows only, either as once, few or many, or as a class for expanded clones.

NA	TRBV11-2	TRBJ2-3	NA	CASSPGADTQYF	TGTGCCAGCAGCCCAGGAGCAGATACGCAGTATTTT
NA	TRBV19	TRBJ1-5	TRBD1	CASSTQGDQPQHF	TGTGCCAGTAGCACCCAGGGGGATCAGCCCCAGCATTTT
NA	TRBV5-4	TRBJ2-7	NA	CASSLFDSYEQYF	TGTGCCAGCAGCTTGTTCGATTCCTACGAGCAGTACTTC
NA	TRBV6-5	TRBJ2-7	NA	CASSYRVSGNYEQYF	TGTGCCAGCAGTTACCGGGTCTCAGGGAACTACGAGCAGTACTTC
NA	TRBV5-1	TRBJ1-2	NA	CASRTDANYGYTF	TGCGCCAGCAGAACGGACGCTAACTATGGCTACACCTTC
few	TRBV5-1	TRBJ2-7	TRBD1	CASSPWGQGAHEQYF	TGCGCCAGCAGCCCTTGGGGACAGGGTGCCCACGAGCAGTACTTC
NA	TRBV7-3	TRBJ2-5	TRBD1	CASSPTGSQETQYF	TGTGCCAGCAGCCCGACAGGGTCTCAAGAGACCCAGTACTTC
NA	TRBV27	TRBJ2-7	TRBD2	CASSSTGTSYEQYF	TGTGCCAGCAGTTCCACCGGGACTAGCTACGAGCAGTACTTC
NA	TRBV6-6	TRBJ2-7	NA	CASRTTGRNSYEQYF	TGTGCCAGCAGAACCACGGGGCGAAACTCCTACGAGCAGTACTTC
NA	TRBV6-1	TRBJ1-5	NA	CASSGFSSNQPQHF	TGTGCCAGCAGTGGATTTAGTAGCAATCAGCCCCAGCATTTT
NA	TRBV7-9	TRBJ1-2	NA	CASSLVGTVVRGGYTF	TGTGCCAGCAGCTTAGTCGGGACCGTTGTGCGCGGGGGCTACACCTTC
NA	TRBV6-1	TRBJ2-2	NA	CASSERRGKAGELFF	TGTGCCAGCAGTGAAAGGAGGGGAAAGGCCGGGGAGCTGTTTTTT
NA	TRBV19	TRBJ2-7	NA	CASSSIGGYEQYF	TGTGCCAGTAGTTCGATTGGGGGATACGAGCAGTACTTC
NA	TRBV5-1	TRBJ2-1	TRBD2	CASSFSGRMGFF	TGCGCCAGCAGCTTTAGCGGGAGGATGGGGTTCTTC
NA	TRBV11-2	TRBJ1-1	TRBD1	CATGHLDRDKAFF	TGTGCCACCGGACACCTTGACAGGGACAAAGCTTTCTTT
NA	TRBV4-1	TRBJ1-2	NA	CASSQPQTGNYGYTF	TGCGCCAGCAGCCAACCACAGACGGGTAACTATGGCTACACCTTC
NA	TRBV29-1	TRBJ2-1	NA	CSGGNSYNEQFF	TGCAGCGGGGGGAACTCCTACAATGAGCAGTTCTTC
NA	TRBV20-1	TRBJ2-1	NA	CSARGGGTQFF	TGCAGTGCTAGAGGAGGGGGAACTCAGTTCTTC
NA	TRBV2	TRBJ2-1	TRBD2	CASRIGTSGTSEQFF	TGTGCCAGCAGAATCGGGACTAGCGGTACGTCTGAGCAGTTCTTC
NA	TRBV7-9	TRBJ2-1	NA	CASSPGFSKNNEQFF	TGTGCCAGCAGCCCCGGGTTCTCGAAAAACAATGAGCAGTTCTTC
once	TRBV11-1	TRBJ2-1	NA	CASSRSGYSYNEQFF	TGTGCCAGCAGCCGGAGCGGGTACTCCTACAATGAGCAGTTCTTC
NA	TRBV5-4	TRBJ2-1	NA	CASSLTLWTHNEQFF	TGTGCCAGCAGCCTTACATTGTGGACCCACAATGAGCAGTTCTTC
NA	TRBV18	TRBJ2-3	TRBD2	CASFPGLAKDTQYF	TGTGCCAGCTTCCCGGGACTAGCGAAGGATACGCAGTATTTT
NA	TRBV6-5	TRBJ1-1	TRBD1	CASRLGQMNTEAFF	TGTGCCAGCAGATTGGGACAGATGAACACTGAAGCTTTCTTT
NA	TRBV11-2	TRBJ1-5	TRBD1	CASSQDNTGGQPQHF	TGTGCCAGCAGCCAAGATAATACAGGGGGCCAGCCCCAGCATTTT
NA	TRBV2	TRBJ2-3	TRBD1	CASSGTGSDTQYF	TGTGCCAGCAGCGGGACAGGGTCAGATACGCAGTATTTT
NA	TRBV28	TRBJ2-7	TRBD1	CASRPGTGAYEQYF	TGTGCCAGCAGACCCGGGACAGGGGCGTACGAGCAGTACTTC
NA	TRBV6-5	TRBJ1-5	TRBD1	CASRQGLGNQPQHF	TGTGCCAGCAGACAGGGGTTGGGCAATCAGCCCCAGCATTTT
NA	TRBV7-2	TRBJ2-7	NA	CASSWSSYEQYF	TGTGCCAGCAGCTGGAGCTCCTACGAGCAGTACTTC
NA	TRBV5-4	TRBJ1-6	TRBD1	CASSPYRQGFSRSAALHF	TGTGCCAGCAGCCCCTATCGACAGGGTTTTTCCCGCTCTGCGGCCCTCCACTTT
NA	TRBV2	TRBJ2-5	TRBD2	CASNLGLAGQETQYF	TGTGCCAGCAACTTAGGACTAGCGGGCCAAGAGACCCAGTACTTC
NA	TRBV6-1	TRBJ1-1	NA	CASSEVGDIEAFF	TGTGCCAGCAGTGAAGTTGGAGACATCGAAGCTTTCTTT
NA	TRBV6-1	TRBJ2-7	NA	CAASQHSGLRGEQYF	TGTGCCGCCTCCCAGCACTCCGGCCTGAGGGGCGAGCAGTACTTC
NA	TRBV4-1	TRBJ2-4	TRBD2	CASSQAPLGLAVAKNIQYF	TGCGCCAGCAGCCAAGCTCCTCTCGGCCTAGCGGTAGCCAAAAACATTCAGTACTTC
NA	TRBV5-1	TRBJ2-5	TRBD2	CASSLGLAGQETQYF	TGCGCCAGCAGCCTGGGACTAGCGGGCCAAGAGACCCAGTACTTC
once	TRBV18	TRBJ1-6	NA	CASSPLGQSNSPLHF	TGTGCCAGCTCACCTTTAGGCCAGAGCAATTCACCCCTCCACTTT
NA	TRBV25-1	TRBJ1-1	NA	CASSGDVNTEAFF	TGTGCCAGCAGTGGGGACGTGAACACTGAAGCTTTCTTT
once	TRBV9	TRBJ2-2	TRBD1	CASSVLGQGWTGELFF	TGTGCCAGCAGCGTACTTGGACAGGGGTGGACCGGGGAGCTGTTTTTT
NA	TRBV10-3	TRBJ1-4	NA	CAISDWGGRGATNEKLFF	TGTGCCATCAGTGATTGGGGGGGCAGGGGTGCAACTAATGAAAAACTGTTTTTT
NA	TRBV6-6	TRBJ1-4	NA	CASSRANEKLFF	TGTGCCAGCAGCAGGGCTAATGAAAAACTGTTTTTT
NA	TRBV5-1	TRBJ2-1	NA	CASSLGTNNEQFF	TGCGCCAGCAGCCTGGGGACGAACAATGAGCAGTTCTTC